The 30 T cell receptor beta chains below come from one sample, sequenced in a study of blood T cell repertoires in COVID-19. Sequencing used immunoSEQ multiplex PCR; TCRdb keeps in-frame clones, though not all of them. Here the sample spans under 250,000 clones, 70% to 90% being singletons. Sequencing input: peripheral blood. The receptors were gathered from a man aged 80 or over with acute or convalescent COVID-19.

This clone was seen once. J is TRBJ2-7 and V is TRBV4-3, with 8 bases identical to TRBD1. Germline V gene data show CDR1 as LGHNA and CDR2 as YSLEER. The J segment lost 2 bases and the V segment lost 0 bases, leaving 15 bases of the junction unmatched. The CDR3 has 19 residues. The CDR3 loop reads CASSQDRGQGQGSTYEQYF. For the CDR3, the DNA is TGCGCCAGCAGCCAAGATCGTGGACAGGGTCAGGGATCTACCTACGAGCAGTACTTC.

The chain employs TRBV6-6 and TRBJ2-7; possible D gene TRBD1, 6 bases. Germline values: CDR1 MNHNY, CDR2 SVGAGI (reference sequence). The CDR3 sequence is 12 residues long. V lost 8 bases and J lost 2, with 10 bases in between. The CDR3 loop reads CASRDNTYEQYF. DNA of the CDR3: TGTGCCAGCCGGGACAACACCTACGAGCAGTACTTC.

This chain uses TRBV7-2 with TRBJ1-5, with D possibly matching TRBD1 (6 bases). The V gene's germline CDR1 is SGHTA and CDR2 FQGNSA. V lost 4 bases, J lost 5 bases, and 21 bases lay in between. The length of the CDR3 is 17 residues. CDR3 DNA sequence: TGTGCCAGCAGCTCCCGTGTTCTTAACAGGGCCGATCAGCCCCAGCATTTT. It yields the protein CASSSRVLNRADQPQHF.

The rearrangement joins TRBV15 to TRBJ1-1; 11 positions agree with TRBD1. Germline V gene lookup returns CDR1 LNHNV and CDR2 YYDKDF (reference sequence). The CDR3 consists of 15 residues. The ends lost 3 bases at V and 5 bases at J; junction bases unmatched: 5. Here the CDR3 reads CATSSDWDRGTEAFF. In DNA form, the CDR3 reads TGTGCCACCAGCAGCGATTGGGACAGGGGGACTGAAGCTTTCTTT.

This CDR3 is CASSYYGTGFTEAFF. CDR3 in DNA: TGTGCCAGCAGCTACTACGGGACAGGATTTACTGAAGCTTTCTTT. The V call is TRBV7-2, the J call TRBJ1-1; 8 bases line up with TRBD1. Trimming removed 4 bases from V and 5 bases from J; junction bases left unmatched: 9. This CDR3 has 15 amino acids. The germline CDR1 and CDR2 sequences are SGHTA and FQGNSA.

The V call is TRBV27, the J call TRBJ1-2, with D unclear. V dropped 2 bases and J dropped 7 bases, with 11 bases sitting between them. The length of the CDR3 is 13 residues. Per germline, CDR1 MNHEY and CDR2 SMNVEV (reference sequence). The CDR3 reads CASSLTGWRGYTF. In DNA form, the CDR3 reads TGTGCCAGCAGTTTAACGGGGTGGCGTGGCTACACCTTC.

The chain joins TRBV7-2 to TRBJ2-1; 10 positions agree with TRBD1. This CDR3 contains 15 residues. The junction had 4 bases not matched to a gene; V was cut back by 5 bases and J by 3 bases. The germline CDR1 and CDR2 sequences are SGHTA and FQGNSA. For the CDR3, the DNA is TGTGCCAGCAGCAGGGACAGGGGATTCTACAATGAGCAGTTCTTC. This gives the protein CASSRDRGFYNEQFF. Combining the CDR3 with reference TRBV7-2 and TRBJ2-1 gives the whole variable domain GAGVSQSPSNKVTEKGKDVELRCDPISGHTALYWYRQSLGQGLEFLIYFQGNSAPDKSGLPSDRFSAERTGGSVSTLTIQRTQQEDSAVYLCASSRDRGFYNEQFFGPGTRLTVL.

This chain connects TRBV7-2 to TRBJ1-1; the D gene is possibly TRBD1 (5 bases). CDR1 is SGHTA and CDR2 is FQGNSA in the germline V gene. The germline V and J ends were trimmed by 2 bases and 7 bases, with 17 bases remaining between them. CDR3 length: 15 amino acids. The CDR3 here is CASSLRGRAIDEAFF. The CDR3 DNA reads TGTGCCAGCAGCTTAAGGGGCAGGGCTATTGATGAAGCTTTCTTT.

The rearrangement uses TRBV11-2 and TRBJ2-1; 8 bases are shared with TRBD2. The J segment lost 0 bases and the V segment lost 1 base, leaving 2 bases of the junction unmatched. In germline, CDR1 is SGHAT, CDR2 FQNNGV. The CDR3 covers 16 residues. CDR3 bases: TGTGCCAGCAGCTTAGTCGGACTAGCCTCCTACAATGAGCAGTTCTTC. It is translated as CASSLVGLASYNEQFF.

The genes are TRBV5-1 and TRBJ1-2; 7 nucleotides align to TRBD1. Germline V CDR1 and CDR2: SGHRS, YFSETQ. The V and J ends lost 4 bases and 0 bases, in that order; junction bases with no gene match: 6. The CDR3 has 15 residues. CDR3 in DNA: TGCGCCAGCAGCCCCGGACAGGAAGCTAACTATGGCTACACCTTC. This translates into CASSPGQEANYGYTF.

This clone has only a few counts. The chain links TRBV28 to TRBJ1-3; 8 nucleotides agree with TRBD1. J gave up 2 bases and V 6 bases, and 3 bases lay outside the gene matches. This CDR3 region has 14 residues. CDR1 is MDHEN and CDR2 is SYDVKM in the germline V gene. The CDR3 bases are TGTGCCAGCAGCCTGACAGGGGCTGGAAACACCATATATTTT. Translating gives CASSLTGAGNTIYF.

This sequence joins TRBV7-9 and TRBJ1-1; possible D gene TRBD1, 5 bases. The CDR3 runs to 15 residues. Germline V gene sequence: CDR1 SEHNR, CDR2 FQNEAQ (reference sequence). V shed 5 bases and J shed 0 bases, with 13 bases lying between them. The CDR3 DNA sequence: TGTGCCAGCAGCCCGGGACTGAGAATGAACACTGAAGCTTTCTTT. Translation gives CASSPGLRMNTEAFF.

This clone showed up just once. V and J are TRBV6-5 and TRBJ2-1; D might be TRBD1 (6 bases). CDR1 and CDR2 (germline): MNHEY, SVGAGI. Trimming shortened V by 2 bases and J by 4 bases, and 12 bases separated the two germline ends. The CDR3 runs 15 residues. The CDR3 sequence: CASSYGQLEYNEQFF. The CDR3, as DNA: TGTGCCAGCAGTTACGGACAGCTAGAATACAATGAGCAGTTCTTC.

V gene TRBV7-2 combines with J gene TRBJ2-7; TRBD1 is a possible D gene (5 bases). Trimming removed 11 bases at V and 2 bases at J, with 19 bases between. Germline V gene sequence: CDR1 SGHTA, CDR2 FQGNSA. The CDR3 loop spans 14 amino acids. CDR3 in amino acids: CADGRQGVTYEQYF. The CDR3 coding sequence is TGTGCCGATGGGCGCCAGGGCGTCACCTACGAGCAGTACTTC.

V gene TRBV5-1 combines with J gene TRBJ2-3; 7 bases line up with TRBD1. V trimming: 0 bases; J trimming: 11 bases; junction bases outside the gene matches: 12. In germline, CDR1 is SGHRS, CDR2 YFSETQ. This CDR3 has 15 residues. CDR3 sequence: CASSLDGTAPGRQYF. CDR3 DNA sequence: TGCGCCAGCAGCTTGGATGGGACAGCCCCGGGAAGGCAGTATTTT.

The chain links TRBV5-5 to TRBJ2-2, with D tentatively TRBD1 (6 bases). Per germline, CDR1 SGHKS and CDR2 YYEKEE (reference sequence). The CDR3 spans 18 residues. V lost 0 bases to trimming and J lost 3 bases, with 18 bases between them. CDR3 region: CASSLEGRGTKDTGELFF. DNA for the CDR3: TGTGCCAGCAGCTTGGAAGGGCGTGGGACAAAGGACACCGGGGAGCTGTTTTTT.

This sequence joins TRBV13 and TRBJ2-1; TRBD2 is a possible D gene (6 bases). Trimming removed 7 bases at V and 1 base at J, with 11 bases between. Germline CDR1 reads PRHDT; CDR2 reads FYEKMQ (reference sequence). CDR3 length equals 14 residues. The CDR3, as DNA: TGTGCCAGCACTAGCGCGCTTTCCTACAATGAGCAGTTCTTC. Amino acid sequence: CASTSALSYNEQFF.

The chain links TRBV4-2 to TRBJ2-5; 8 nucleotides align to TRBD2. The CDR3 has 14 amino acids. The ends lost 3 bases at V and 5 bases at J; junction bases unmatched: 5. Germline lookup yields CDR1 LGHNA and CDR2 YNFKEQ. The CDR3 loop is CASSQLGLVETQYF. The CDR3 DNA reads TGTGCCAGCAGCCAGTTGGGACTAGTTGAGACCCAGTACTTC.

This clone was counted only a few times. The chain is built from TRBV19 and TRBJ2-4; 8 bases agree with TRBD1. CDR1 and CDR2 from the germline V gene are LNHDA and SQIVND (reference sequence). The length of the CDR3 is 14 residues. With 6 bases clipped from V and 3 bases from J, the junction kept 4 bases outside the gene matches. CDR3: CASSQTGGKNIQYF. The CDR3 bases are TGTGCCAGTAGCCAAACAGGGGGCAAAAACATTCAGTACTTC.

The chain has TRBV18 and TRBJ1-5; weak D call: TRBD1 (6 bases). This CDR3 spans 14 amino acids. In germline, CDR1 is KGHSH, CDR2 LQKENI. V was pared by 0 bases and J by 6 bases, with 9 bases between. The DNA of the CDR3 is TGTGCCAGCTCACCACCGTCAGGGGCTCAGCCCCAGCATTTT. Translated, it gives CASSPPSGAQPQHF.

The chain carries TRBV3-1 (or the pseudogene TRBV3-2) and TRBJ2-5, with D tentatively TRBD2 (6 bases). This CDR3 is 16 amino acids long. Germline assignment: CDR1 LGHDT and CDR2 YNNKEL (reference sequence). V was cut by 2 bases and J by 4 bases, with 17 bases left in between. CDR3 DNA: TGTGCCAGCAGCCAACAAAACGCGGGGATCGGAGAGACCCAGTACTTC. It is translated as CASSQQNAGIGETQYF.

This chain joins TRBV19 and TRBJ1-1, with D tentatively TRBD1 (5 bases). The CDR3 extends over 12 amino acids. Looked up from germline, CDR1 is LNHDA and CDR2 is SQIVND (reference sequence). Trimming removed 7 bases at V and 9 bases at J, with 15 bases between. The CDR3, as DNA: TGTGCCAGTATTGCGCGACAGCGTAAAGCTTTCTTT. This encodes CASIARQRKAFF.

This chain uses TRBV5-1 with TRBJ2-2; 14 bases match TRBD2. The germline V gene encodes CDR1 SGHRS and CDR2 YFSETQ. With V trimmed by 5 bases and J by 6 bases, 3 bases remained unmatched. The CDR3 extends over 15 amino acids. The CDR3 spells CASRGTSGSPGELFF. Here the CDR3 DNA reads TGCGCCAGCAGGGGGACTAGCGGGAGCCCCGGGGAGCTGTTTTTT.

The sample holds a few counts of this clone. The chain is built from TRBV7-9 and TRBJ2-1; the match to TRBD2 covers 11 bases. CDR1 is SEHNR and CDR2 is FQNEAQ in the germline V gene (reference sequence). This CDR3 spans 15 amino acids. Trimming took 5 bases from V and 5 from J; bases not matched to a gene: 5. The CDR3 DNA reads as TGTGCCAGCAGCATAGGGGGACTAGCGGACAATGAGCAGTTCTTC. Its translation is CASSIGGLADNEQFF. The whole variable domain, remainder taken from reference TRBV7-9 and TRBJ2-1, is DTGVSQNPRHKITKRGQNVTFRCDPISEHNRLYWYRQTLGQGPEFLTYFQNEAQLEKSRLLSDRFSAERPKGSFSTLEIQRTEQGDSAMYLCASSIGGLADNEQFFGPGTRLTVL.

This clone was counted a single time. The chain uses TRBV19 and TRBJ2-2, with D possibly TRBD2 on 7 matching bases. The CDR3 totals 14 residues. Per germline, CDR1 LNHDA and CDR2 SQIVND (reference sequence). Trimming took 9 bases from V and 7 from J, leaving 18 bases between them. DNA of the CDR3: TGTGCCAGCCAAGTACGGGGGGCGGTCGGGGAGCTGTTTTTT. Translated: CASQVRGAVGELFF.

The rearrangement uses TRBV4-3 and TRBJ1-4; D remains ambiguous. Germline V gene sequence: CDR1 LGHNA, CDR2 YSLEER. The CDR3 sequence is 16 residues long. V lost 2 bases, J lost 4 bases, and 14 bases lay in between. CDR3 in DNA: TGCGCCAGCAGCCAAAAGAGGAGAGCCCTTAATGAAAAACTGTTTTTT. Amino acid sequence: CASSQKRRALNEKLFF.

The chain carries TRBV4-1 and TRBJ1-1; 8 nucleotides align to TRBD1. CDR3 length: 16 residues. Per the germline V gene, CDR1 is MGHRA and CDR2 is YSYEKL. The J segment lost 1 base and the V segment lost 2 bases, leaving 6 bases of the junction unmatched. This CDR3 reads CASSQRTDRGNTEAFF. In nucleotides, the CDR3 is TGCGCCAGCAGCCAAAGGACCGACAGGGGGAACACTGAAGCTTTCTTT.

This clone was detected a few times. The V gene is TRBV7-2, the J gene TRBJ2-3; 8 nucleotides line up with TRBD2. With 2 bases clipped from V and 2 bases from J, the junction kept 6 bases outside the gene matches. The CDR3 consists of 16 residues. CDR1 is SGHTA and CDR2 is FQGNSA in the germline V gene. CDR3 DNA: TGTGCCAGCAGCTTATGGAGCGGGGGAAACACAGATACGCAGTATTTT. Translated, it gives CASSLWSGGNTDTQYF.

The genes are TRBV7-3 and TRBJ2-1, with 7 bases matching TRBD2. CDR3 length: 15 amino acids. The V gene's germline CDR1 is SGHTA and CDR2 FQGTGA. The V segment lost 5 bases and the J segment 5 bases; nucleotides outside the gene matches: 9. CDR3 DNA: TGTGCCAGCAGCCTCCGGGGGGTACTTAACAATGAGCAGTTCTTC. It encodes CASSLRGVLNNEQFF. The full variable domain, in which reference TRBV7-3 and TRBJ2-1 provide the parts outside the CDR3, is GAGVSQTPSNKVTEKGKYVELRCDPISGHTALYWYRQSLGQGPEFLIYFQGTGAADDSGLPNDRFFAVRPEGSVSTLKIQRTERGDSAVYLCASSLRGVLNNEQFFGPGTRLTVL.

The J gene is TRBJ1-2, the V gene TRBV3-1 (or the pseudogene TRBV3-2); 8 bases line up with TRBD1. CDR3 length: 16 residues. The ends lost 5 bases at V and 8 bases at J; junction bases unmatched: 16. From germline, CDR1 is LGHDT and CDR2 YNNKEL (reference sequence). The CDR3 is CASSGPGQGLWFGYTF. The CDR3, as DNA: TGTGCCAGCAGCGGCCCAGGACAGGGACTCTGGTTCGGCTACACCTTC.